This T cell receptor beta chain originates from a study of blood T cell repertoires in COVID-19. Study summary: COVID-19 samples, acute and convalescent, were from the United States, Italy and Spain. Sources were T cells, B-cell-depleted T cells, or PBMCs; the material itself was cDNA or gDNA.

Original analysis: Amplifying reference gene primers gave estimates of nucleated cell counts. Assay: immunoSEQ multiplex PCR; the TCRdb copy retains only in-frame clones and omits some. The D gene and trimming were derived from the DNA, and the V and J assignments and clone size from that table. The sample has 350,000 to 450,000 clones; approximately 86% are singletons. Trimming took off 4 bases at V and 6 bases at J, with 15 bases between the two ends. CDR1 and CDR2 (germline): SNHLY, FYNNEI. CDR3 length: 14 amino acids. The sequence came from a woman in her fifties or sixties with COVID-19, enrolled during active disease. The rearrangement uses TRBV2 and TRBJ1-1; possibly TRBD1 for D (6 bases). Sequencing was carried out using peripheral blood. CDR3 region: CASSGGRGVAEAFF. The CDR3 nucleotides are TGTGCCAGCAGTGGGGGGCGCGGTGTCGCTGAAGCTTTCTTT.